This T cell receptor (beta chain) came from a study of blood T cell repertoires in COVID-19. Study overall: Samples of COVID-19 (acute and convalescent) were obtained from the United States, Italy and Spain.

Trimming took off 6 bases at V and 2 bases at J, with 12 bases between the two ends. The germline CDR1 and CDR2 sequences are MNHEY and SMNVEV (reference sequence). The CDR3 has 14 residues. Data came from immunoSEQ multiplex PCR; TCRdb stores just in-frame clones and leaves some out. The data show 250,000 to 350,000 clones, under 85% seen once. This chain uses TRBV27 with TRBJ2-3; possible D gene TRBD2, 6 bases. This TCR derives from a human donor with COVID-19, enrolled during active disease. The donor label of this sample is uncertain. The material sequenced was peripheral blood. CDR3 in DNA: TGTGCCAGCAGCCGGGACTTTTACACAGATACGCAGTATTTT. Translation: CASSRDFYTDTQYF.